A single sample is the source of the 4 T cell receptor beta chains below, sequenced in a study of control samples from healthy donors and cancer patients. The repertoire was sequenced with immunoSEQ multiplex PCR; TCRdb's copy has only in-frame clones and lacks some. The data show 350,000 to 450,000 clones, 80% to 95% seen once. The sequenced material came from PBMCs. These receptors were taken from a man aged 40-50 years with head and neck cancer.

This sequence joins TRBV5-4 and TRBJ1-4; TRBD1 is a possible D gene (6 bases). CDR1 SGHNT and CDR2 YYREEE come from the germline V gene (reference sequence). V dropped 3 bases and J dropped 8 bases, with 11 bases sitting between them. This CDR3 is 13 amino acids long. CDR3 sequence (DNA): TGTGCCAGCAGCTGGGGGGGGCAAGAAAAACTGTTTTTT. Protein product: CASSWGGQEKLFF.

V and J are TRBV7-9 and TRBJ1-2, with 8 bases fitting TRBD1. V was pared by 5 bases and J by 7 bases, with 6 bases of the junction left unmatched. Germline CDR1 is SEHNR and CDR2 is FQNEAQ (reference sequence). This CDR3 comprises 13 residues. The CDR3 sequence is CASSSGQGPGYTF. The CDR3 DNA reads TGTGCCAGCAGCAGTGGACAGGGCCCTGGCTACACCTTC.

The chain uses TRBV7-9 and TRBJ2-7; no firm D call. V dropped 3 bases and J dropped 6 bases, with 15 bases sitting between them. The CDR3 covers 14 residues. From germline, CDR1 is SEHNR and CDR2 FQNEAQ (reference sequence). In DNA, the CDR3 is TGTGCCAGCAGCTTGGCATTGCACCCTTCCGAGCAGTACTTC. This codes for CASSLALHPSEQYF.

This CDR3 is CAWDREVFYGYTF. In DNA form, the CDR3 reads TGTGCCTGGGACAGGGAGGTATTCTATGGCTACACCTTC. The chain combines TRBV30 with TRBJ1-2, with TRBD1 matching 7 bases. With V trimmed by 5 bases and J by 4 bases, 7 bases remained unmatched. Germline V gene data show CDR1 as GTSNPN and CDR2 as SVGIG (reference sequence). CDR3 size: 13 residues.